This T cell receptor (beta chain) was retrieved from a study of response to subunit inactivated influenza vaccine (dated by TCRdb to 2016 to 2019). About the investigation overall: Deep quantitative T cell receptor repertoire profiling was used in the study to track responses to a trivalent subunit inactivated influenza vaccine. What the study reported, not specific to this receptor: It was suggested by the authors that each seasonal influenza vaccination may recruit only a limited number of new T cells.

Receptor libraries were prepared by RT-PCR. Instrument on record: Illumina HiSeq 2500. TCRdb reanalyzed the raw reads on its own, using fastp at Q25 for trimming and MiXCR for clone calling, and kept in-frame beta chains. One record per CDR3 amino acid sequence lists the most common genes and DNA. The table for this sample lists around 760,000 distinct CDR3 sequences; roughly 14% of them were counted only once. The ten largest clones add up to around 6.5% of the sample. V is clipped by 3 bases and J by 0 bases, and the sequence between their germline boundaries is 6 bases long. For CDR1 and CDR2, the germline V gene (reference sequence) lists DFQATT and SNEGSKA. The CDR3 sequence holds 13 residues, the cysteine and phenylalanine included. The read is trimmed to its CDR3 DNA, 39 bases read in frame from base 1. A note on this clonotype: Its binding antigen is unknown. Base qualities were left out, and no much larger clone turns up one base away.

The rearrangement joined TRBV20-1 to TRBJ1-3, with no confident D gene call. The source is a man between 45 and 60 years old who received an inactivated influenza vaccine. Donor details come from another sample of the same person, matched by shared clones. Here the sequenced sample was PBMCs from blood, taken less than 15 days before vaccination. The nucleotide sequence reads TGCAGTGCTAGTTCGAACTCTGGAAACACCATATATTTT. Its protein is CSASSNSGNTIYF.